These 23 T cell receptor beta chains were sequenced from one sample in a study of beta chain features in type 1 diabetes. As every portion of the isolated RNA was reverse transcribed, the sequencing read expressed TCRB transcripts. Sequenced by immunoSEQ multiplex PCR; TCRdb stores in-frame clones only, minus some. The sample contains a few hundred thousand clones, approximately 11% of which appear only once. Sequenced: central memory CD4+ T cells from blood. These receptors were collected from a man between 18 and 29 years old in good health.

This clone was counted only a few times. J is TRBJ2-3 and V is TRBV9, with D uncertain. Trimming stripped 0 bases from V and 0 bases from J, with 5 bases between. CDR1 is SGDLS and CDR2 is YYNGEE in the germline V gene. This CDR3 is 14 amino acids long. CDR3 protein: CASSVDASTDTQYF. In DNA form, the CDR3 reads TGTGCCAGCAGCGTAGATGCCAGCACAGATACGCAGTATTTT.

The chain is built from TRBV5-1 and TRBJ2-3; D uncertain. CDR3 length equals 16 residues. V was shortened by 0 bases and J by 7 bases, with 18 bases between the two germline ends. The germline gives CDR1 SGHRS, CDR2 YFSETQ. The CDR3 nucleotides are TGCGCCAGCAGCTTGGATGGGTTTCCACGGAGCCATACGCAGTATTTT. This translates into CASSLDGFPRSHTQYF.

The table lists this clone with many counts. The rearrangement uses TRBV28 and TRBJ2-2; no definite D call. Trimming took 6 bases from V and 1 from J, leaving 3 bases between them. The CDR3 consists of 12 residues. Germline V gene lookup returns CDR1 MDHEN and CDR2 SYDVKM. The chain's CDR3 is CASRLNTGELFF. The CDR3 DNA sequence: TGTGCCAGCAGACTGAACACCGGGGAGCTGTTTTTT.

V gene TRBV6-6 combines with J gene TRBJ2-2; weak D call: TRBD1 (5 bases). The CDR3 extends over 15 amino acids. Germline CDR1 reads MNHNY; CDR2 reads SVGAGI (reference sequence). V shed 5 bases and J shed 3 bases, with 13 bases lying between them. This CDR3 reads CASSPEDTYTGELFF. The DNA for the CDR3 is TGTGCCAGCAGTCCCGAGGACACTTACACCGGGGAGCTGTTTTTT.

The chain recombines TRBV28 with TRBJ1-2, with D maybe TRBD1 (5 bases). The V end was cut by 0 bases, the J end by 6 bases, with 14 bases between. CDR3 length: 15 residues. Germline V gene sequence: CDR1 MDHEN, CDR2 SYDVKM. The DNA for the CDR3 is TGTGCCAGCAGTTTATGGGACACGACTTTTGATGGCTACACCTTC. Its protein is CASSLWDTTFDGYTF.

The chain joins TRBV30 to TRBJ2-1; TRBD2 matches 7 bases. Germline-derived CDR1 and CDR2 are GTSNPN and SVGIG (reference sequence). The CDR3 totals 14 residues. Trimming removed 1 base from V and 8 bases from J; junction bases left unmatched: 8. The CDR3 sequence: CAWSEVTSRDEQFF. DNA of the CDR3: TGTGCCTGGAGTGAGGTGACTAGCCGGGATGAGCAGTTCTTC.

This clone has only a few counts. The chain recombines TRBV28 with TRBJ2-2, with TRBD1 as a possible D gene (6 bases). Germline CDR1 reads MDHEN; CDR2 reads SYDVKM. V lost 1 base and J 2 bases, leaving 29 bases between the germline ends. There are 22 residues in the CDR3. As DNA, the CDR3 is TGTGCCAGCAGTTTATTTGTCATACGGCAGGGGCCCAATAAGTCAAACACCGGGGAGCTGTTTTTT. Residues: CASSLFVIRQGPNKSNTGELFF.

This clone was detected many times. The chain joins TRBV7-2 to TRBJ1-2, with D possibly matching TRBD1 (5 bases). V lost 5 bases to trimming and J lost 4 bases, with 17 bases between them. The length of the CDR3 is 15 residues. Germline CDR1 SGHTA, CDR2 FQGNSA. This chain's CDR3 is CASSARGEAFYGYTF. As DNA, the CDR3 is TGTGCCAGCAGCGCCCGAGGGGAGGCTTTCTATGGCTACACCTTC.

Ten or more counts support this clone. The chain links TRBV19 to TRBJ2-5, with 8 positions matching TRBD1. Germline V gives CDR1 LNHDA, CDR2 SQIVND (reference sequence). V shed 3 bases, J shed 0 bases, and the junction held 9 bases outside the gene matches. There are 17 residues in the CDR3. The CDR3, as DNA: TGTGCCAGTAGTATTGGTTACCGACAGGGGAACCAAGAGACCCAGTACTTC. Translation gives CASSIGYRQGNQETQYF.

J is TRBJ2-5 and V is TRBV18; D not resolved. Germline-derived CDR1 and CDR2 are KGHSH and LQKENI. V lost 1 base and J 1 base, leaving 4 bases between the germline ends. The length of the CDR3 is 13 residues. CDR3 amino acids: CASSPRVQETQYF. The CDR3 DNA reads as TGTGCCAGCTCACCACGGGTCCAAGAGACCCAGTACTTC.

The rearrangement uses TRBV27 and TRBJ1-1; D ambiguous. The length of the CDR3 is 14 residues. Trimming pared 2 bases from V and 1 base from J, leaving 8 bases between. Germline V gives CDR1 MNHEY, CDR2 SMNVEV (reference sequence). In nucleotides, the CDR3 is TGTGCCAGCAGTTTACGGGAAGAGAACACTGAAGCTTTCTTT. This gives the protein CASSLREENTEAFF.

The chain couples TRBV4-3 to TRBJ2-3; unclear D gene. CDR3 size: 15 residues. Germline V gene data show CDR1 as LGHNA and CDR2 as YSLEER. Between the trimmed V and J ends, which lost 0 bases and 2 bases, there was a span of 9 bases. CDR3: CASSQDPHSTDTQYF. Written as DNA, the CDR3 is TGCGCCAGCAGCCAAGATCCCCACTCCACAGATACGCAGTATTTT.

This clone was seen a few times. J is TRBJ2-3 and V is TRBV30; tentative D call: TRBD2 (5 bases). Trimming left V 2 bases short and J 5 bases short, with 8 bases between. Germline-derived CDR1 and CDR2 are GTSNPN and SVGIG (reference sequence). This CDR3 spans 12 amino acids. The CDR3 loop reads CAWSLREDTQYF. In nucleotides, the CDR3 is TGTGCCTGGAGTCTCCGGGAAGATACGCAGTATTTT. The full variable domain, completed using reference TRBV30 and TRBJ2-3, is SQTIHQWPATLVQPVGSPLSLECTVEGTSNPNLYWYRQAAGRGLQLLFYSVGIGQISSEVPQNLSASRPQDRQFILSSKKLLLSDSGFYLCAWSLREDTQYFGPGTRLTVL.

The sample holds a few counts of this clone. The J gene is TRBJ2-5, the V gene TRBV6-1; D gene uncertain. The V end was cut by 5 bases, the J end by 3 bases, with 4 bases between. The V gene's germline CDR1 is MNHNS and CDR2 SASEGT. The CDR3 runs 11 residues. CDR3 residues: CASSRKETQYF. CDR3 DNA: TGTGCCAGCAGTAGGAAAGAGACCCAGTACTTC.

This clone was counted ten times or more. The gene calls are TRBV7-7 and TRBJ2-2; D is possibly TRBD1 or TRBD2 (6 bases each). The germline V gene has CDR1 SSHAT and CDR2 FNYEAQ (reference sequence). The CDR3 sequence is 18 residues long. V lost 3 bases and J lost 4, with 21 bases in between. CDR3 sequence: CASSFGPPGHGGTGELFF. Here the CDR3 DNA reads TGTGCCAGCAGCTTCGGTCCCCCGGGACACGGGGGCACCGGGGAGCTGTTTTTT.

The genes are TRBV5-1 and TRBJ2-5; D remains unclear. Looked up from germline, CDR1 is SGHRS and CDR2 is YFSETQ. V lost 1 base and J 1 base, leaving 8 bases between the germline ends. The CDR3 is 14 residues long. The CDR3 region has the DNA TGCGCCAGCAGCTTGATGGGGTCCCAAGAGACCCAGTACTTC. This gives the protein CASSLMGSQETQYF. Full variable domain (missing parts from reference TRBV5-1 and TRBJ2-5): KAGVTQTPRYLIKTRGQQVTLSCSPISGHRSVSWYQQTPGQGLQFLFEYFSETQRNKGNFPGRFSGRQFSNSRSEMNVSTLELGDSALYLCASSLMGSQETQYFGPGTRLLVL.

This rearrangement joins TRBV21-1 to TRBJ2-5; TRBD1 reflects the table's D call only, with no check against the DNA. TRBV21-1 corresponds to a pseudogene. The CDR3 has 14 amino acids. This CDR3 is CASSKATGPKTQYF. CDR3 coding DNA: TGTGCCAGCAGCAAAGCGACAGGTCCGAAGACCCAGTACTTC.

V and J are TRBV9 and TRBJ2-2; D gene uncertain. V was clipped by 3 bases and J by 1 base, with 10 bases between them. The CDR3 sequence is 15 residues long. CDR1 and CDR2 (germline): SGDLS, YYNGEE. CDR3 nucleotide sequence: TGTGCCAGCAGCGGCTCCTTCGGGAACACCGGGGAGCTGTTTTTT. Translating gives CASSGSFGNTGELFF. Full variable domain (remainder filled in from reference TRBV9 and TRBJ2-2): DSGVTQTPKHLITATGQRVTLRCSPRSGDLSVYWYQQSLDQGLQFLIQYYNGEERAKGNILERFSAQQFPDLHSELNLSSLELGDSALYFCASSGSFGNTGELFFGEGSRLTVL.

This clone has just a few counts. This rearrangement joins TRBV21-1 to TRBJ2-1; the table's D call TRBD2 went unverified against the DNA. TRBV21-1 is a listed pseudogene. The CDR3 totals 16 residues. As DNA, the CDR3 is TGTGCCAGCAGCAAGCATAAGCGGGAGGTCCACAATGAGCAGTTCTTC. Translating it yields CASSKHKREVHNEQFF.

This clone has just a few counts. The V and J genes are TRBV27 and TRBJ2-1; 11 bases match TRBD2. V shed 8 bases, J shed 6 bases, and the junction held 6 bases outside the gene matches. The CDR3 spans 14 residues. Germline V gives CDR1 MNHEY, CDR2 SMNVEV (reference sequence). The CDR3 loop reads CASGTSGTRNEQFF. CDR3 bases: TGTGCCAGCGGGACTAGCGGAACACGCAATGAGCAGTTCTTC.

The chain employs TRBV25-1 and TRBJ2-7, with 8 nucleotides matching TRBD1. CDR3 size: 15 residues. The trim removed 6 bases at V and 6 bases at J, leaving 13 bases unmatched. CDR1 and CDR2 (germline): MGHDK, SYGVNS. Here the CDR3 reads CASRAGTGRVGEQYF. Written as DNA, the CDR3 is TGTGCCAGCAGGGCAGGGACAGGCCGGGTAGGCGAGCAGTACTTC.

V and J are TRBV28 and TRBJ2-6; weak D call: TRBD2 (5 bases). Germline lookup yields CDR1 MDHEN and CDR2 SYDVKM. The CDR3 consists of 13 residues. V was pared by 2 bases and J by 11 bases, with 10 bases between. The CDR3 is CASSLQAGDVLTF. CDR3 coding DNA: TGTGCCAGCAGTTTACAGGCGGGCGACGTCCTGACTTTC. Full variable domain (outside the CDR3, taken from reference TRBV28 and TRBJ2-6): DVKVTQSSRYLVKRTGEKVFLECVQDMDHENMFWYRQDPGLGLRLIYFSYDVKMKEKGDIPEGYSVSREKKERFSLILESASTNQTSMYLCASSLQAGDVLTFGAGSRLTVL.

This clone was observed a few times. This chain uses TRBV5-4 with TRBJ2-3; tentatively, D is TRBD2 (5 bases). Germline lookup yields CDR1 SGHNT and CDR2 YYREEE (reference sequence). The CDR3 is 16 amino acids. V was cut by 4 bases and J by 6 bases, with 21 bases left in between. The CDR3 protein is CASSQELASGRDTQYF. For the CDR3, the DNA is TGTGCCAGCAGCCAGGAGCTAGCTTCGGGTAGGGATACGCAGTATTTT.